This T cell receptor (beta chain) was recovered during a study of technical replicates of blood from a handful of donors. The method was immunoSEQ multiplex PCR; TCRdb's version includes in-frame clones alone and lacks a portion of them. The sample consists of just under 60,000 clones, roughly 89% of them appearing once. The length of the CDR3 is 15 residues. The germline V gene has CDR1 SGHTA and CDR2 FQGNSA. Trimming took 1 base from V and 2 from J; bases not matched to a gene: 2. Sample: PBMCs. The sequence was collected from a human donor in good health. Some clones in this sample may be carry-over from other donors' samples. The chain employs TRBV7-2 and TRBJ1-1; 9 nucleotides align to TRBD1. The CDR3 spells CASSLGDRDNTEAFF. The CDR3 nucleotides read TGTGCCAGCAGCTTAGGGGACAGGGATAACACTGAAGCTTTCTTT.